The text below deals with one T cell receptor beta chain. Its cognate antigen is unknown. The data belong to a study of T-cell memory formation after mild COVID-19. Study-level information: Most TCR clusters belonged to a single donor.

General study points: Contracting clones from day 15 to 85 showed balanced CD4/CD8; later expanders favored CD4+. Pre-infection memory already had some responding clones, implying cross-reactive memory joined.

Each CDR3 protein gets one entry after TCRdb re-called the 5' RACE reads with MiXCR. The sample shows roughly 200,000 distinct CDR3 sequences, 16% of them seen only once. The sequencing input was PBMCs or a T cell subset sorted from them (not recorded which). The clonotype was recovered from an adult woman who had mild COVID-19 (a few samples of this study predate the infection). Cell type and time point are not known.

CDR3 bases: TGTGCCTGGAGCGCGAATCCGGGACGGTTCAATCAGCCCCAGCATTTT. It specifies CAWSANPGRFNQPQHF. The chain links TRBV30 to TRBJ1-5; TRBD1 is a possible D gene (5 bases). Germline CDR1 and CDR2: GTSNPN and SVGIG (reference sequence). Trimming pared 3 bases from V and 3 bases from J, leaving 18 bases between. The CDR3 is 16 residues long.